This TCR beta chain is drawn from a study of technical replicates of blood from a few donors. The repertoire was sequenced with immunoSEQ multiplex PCR; TCRdb's copy has only in-frame clones and lacks some. The sample consists of about 73,000 clones, just over 90% of them appearing once. From germline, CDR1 is SGHRS and CDR2 YFSETQ. Trimming removed 6 bases from V and 0 bases from J; junction bases left unmatched: 5. The CDR3 contains 15 residues. The chain carries TRBV5-1 and TRBJ2-2, with 7 bases aligning to TRBD1. Source material: T cells isolated from PBMCs. The source of this sequence is a human donor in good health. The CDR3 region has the DNA TGCGCCAGCATTTTAGGGACAGCGAACACCGGGGAGCTGTTTTTT. It encodes CASILGTANTGELFF. Full variable domain (remainder filled in from reference TRBV5-1 and TRBJ2-2): KAGVTQTPRYLIKTRGQQVTLSCSPISGHRSVSWYQQTPGQGLQFLFEYFSETQRNKGNFPGRFSGRQFSNSRSEMNVSTLELGDSALYLCASILGTANTGELFFGEGSRLTVL.